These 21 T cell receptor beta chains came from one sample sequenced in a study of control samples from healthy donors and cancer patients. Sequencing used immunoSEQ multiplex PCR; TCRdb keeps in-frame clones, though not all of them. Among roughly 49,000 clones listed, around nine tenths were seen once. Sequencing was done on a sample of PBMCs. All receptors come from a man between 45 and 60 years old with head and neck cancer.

In nucleotides, the CDR3 is TGTGCCTGGAAAAGGAGGACAGGGGTGAACACTGAAGCTTTCTTT. It is translated as CAWKRRTGVNTEAFF. J is TRBJ1-1 and V is TRBV30; 9 bases match TRBD1. Germline V gene lookup returns CDR1 GTSNPN and CDR2 SVGIG (reference sequence). The CDR3 contains 15 residues. V gave up 4 bases and J gave up 0 bases; unmatched junction bases: 6.

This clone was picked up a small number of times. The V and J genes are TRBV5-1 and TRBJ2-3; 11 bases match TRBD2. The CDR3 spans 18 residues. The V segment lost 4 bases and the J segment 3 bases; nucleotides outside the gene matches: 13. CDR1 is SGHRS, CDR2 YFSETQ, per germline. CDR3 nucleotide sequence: TGCGCCAGCAGCATTGCCCCCTTAGCGGGGGGGACGACAGATACGCAGTATTTT. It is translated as CASSIAPLAGGTTDTQYF. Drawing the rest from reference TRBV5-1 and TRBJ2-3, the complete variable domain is KAGVTQTPRYLIKTRGQQVTLSCSPISGHRSVSWYQQTPGQGLQFLFEYFSETQRNKGNFPGRFSGRQFSNSRSEMNVSTLELGDSALYLCASSIAPLAGGTTDTQYFGPGTRLTVL.

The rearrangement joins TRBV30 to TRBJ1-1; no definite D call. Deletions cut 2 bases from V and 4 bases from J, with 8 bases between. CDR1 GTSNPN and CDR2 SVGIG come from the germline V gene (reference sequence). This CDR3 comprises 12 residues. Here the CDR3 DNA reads TGTGCCTGGAGTATACGGGGCACTGAAGCTTTCTTT. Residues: CAWSIRGTEAFF.

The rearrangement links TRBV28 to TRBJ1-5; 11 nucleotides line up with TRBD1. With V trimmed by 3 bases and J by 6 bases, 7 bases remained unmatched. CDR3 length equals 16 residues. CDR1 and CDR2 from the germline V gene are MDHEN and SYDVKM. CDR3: CASSLADRGRGQPQHF. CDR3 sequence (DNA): TGTGCCAGCAGTTTGGCGGACAGGGGGCGCGGTCAGCCCCAGCATTTT.

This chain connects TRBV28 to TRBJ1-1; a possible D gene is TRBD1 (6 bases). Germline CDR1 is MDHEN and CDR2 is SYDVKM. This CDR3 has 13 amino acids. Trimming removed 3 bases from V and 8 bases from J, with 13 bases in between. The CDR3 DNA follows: TGTGCCAGCAGTTTCCCGGGGGGCCGAGAAGCTTTCTTT. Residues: CASSFPGGREAFF.

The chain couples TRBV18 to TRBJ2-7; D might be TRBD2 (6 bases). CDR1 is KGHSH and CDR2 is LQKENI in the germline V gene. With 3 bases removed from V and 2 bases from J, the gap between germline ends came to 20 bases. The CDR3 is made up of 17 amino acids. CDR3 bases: TGTGCCAGCTCACCCGGGCAGGGCCAGGGACTCGCCTACGAGCAGTACTTC. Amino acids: CASSPGQGQGLAYEQYF.

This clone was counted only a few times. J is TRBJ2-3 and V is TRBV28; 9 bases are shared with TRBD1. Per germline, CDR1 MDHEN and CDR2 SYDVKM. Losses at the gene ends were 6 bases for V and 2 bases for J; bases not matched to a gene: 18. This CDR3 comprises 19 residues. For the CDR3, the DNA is TGTGCCAGCAGCTCATTCTGGGACAGGGTAGAGGTATCCACAGATACGCAGTATTTT. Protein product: CASSSFWDRVEVSTDTQYF.

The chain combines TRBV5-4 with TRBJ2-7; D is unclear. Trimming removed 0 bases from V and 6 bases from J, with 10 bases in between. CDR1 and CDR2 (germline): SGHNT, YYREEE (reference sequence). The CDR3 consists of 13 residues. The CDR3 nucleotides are TGTGCCAGCAGCTTGGACCCTCATTCCGAGCAGTACTTC. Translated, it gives CASSLDPHSEQYF.

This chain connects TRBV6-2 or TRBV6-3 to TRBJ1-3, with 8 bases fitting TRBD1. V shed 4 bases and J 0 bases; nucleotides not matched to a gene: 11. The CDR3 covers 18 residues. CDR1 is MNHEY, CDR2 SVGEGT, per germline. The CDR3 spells CASSSTARTGGSGNTIYF. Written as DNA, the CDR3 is TGTGCCAGCAGTTCCACCGCAAGAACAGGGGGCTCTGGAAACACCATATATTTT.

The CDR3 is CASTVGENYNEQFF. For the CDR3, the DNA is TGTGCCTCAACCGTAGGGGAAAACTACAATGAGCAGTTCTTC. The chain combines TRBV11-1 with TRBJ2-1, with D possibly matching TRBD1 (5 bases). The germline gives CDR1 SGHAT, CDR2 FQDESV (reference sequence). The CDR3 runs 14 residues. Trimming removed 11 bases at V and 3 bases at J, with 17 bases between.

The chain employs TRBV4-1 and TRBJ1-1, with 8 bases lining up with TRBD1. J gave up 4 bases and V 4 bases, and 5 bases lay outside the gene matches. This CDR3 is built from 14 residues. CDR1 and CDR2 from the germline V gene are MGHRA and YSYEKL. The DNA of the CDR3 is TGCGCCAGCAGCCTAAGGACAGGGTCCACTGAAGCTTTCTTT. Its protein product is CASSLRTGSTEAFF.

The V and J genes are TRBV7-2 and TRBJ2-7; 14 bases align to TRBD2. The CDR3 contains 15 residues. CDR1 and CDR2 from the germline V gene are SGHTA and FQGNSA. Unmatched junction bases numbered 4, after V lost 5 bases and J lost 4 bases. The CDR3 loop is CASSPRTSGGYEQYF. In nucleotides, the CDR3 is TGTGCCAGCAGCCCGAGGACTAGCGGGGGGTACGAGCAGTACTTC.

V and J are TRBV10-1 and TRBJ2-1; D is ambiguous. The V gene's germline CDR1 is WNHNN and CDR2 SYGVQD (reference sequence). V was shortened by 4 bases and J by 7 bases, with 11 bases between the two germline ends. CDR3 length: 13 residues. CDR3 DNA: TGCGCCAGCAGTGCAAGCCTTGGTAATGAGCAGTTCTTC. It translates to CASSASLGNEQFF.

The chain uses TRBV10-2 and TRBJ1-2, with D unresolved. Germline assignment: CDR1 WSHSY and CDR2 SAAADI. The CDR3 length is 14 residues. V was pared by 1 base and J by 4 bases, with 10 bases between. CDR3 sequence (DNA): TGCGCCAGCAGTGAGTGGGTCAGCTCCTATGGCTACACCTTC. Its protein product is CASSEWVSSYGYTF.

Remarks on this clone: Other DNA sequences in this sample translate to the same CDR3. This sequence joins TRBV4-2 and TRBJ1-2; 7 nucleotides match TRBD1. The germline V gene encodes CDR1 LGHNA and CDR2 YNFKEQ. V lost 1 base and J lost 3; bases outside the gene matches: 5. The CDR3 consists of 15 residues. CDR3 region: CASSQAEGADYGYTF. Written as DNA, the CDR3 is TGTGCCAGCAGCCAAGCTGAGGGGGCGGACTATGGCTACACCTTC.

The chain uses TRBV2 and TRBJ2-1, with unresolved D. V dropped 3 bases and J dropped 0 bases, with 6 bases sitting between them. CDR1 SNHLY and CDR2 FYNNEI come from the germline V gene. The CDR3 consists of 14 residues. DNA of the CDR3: TGTGCCAGCAGTGATTATAACTCCTACAATGAGCAGTTCTTC. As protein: CASSDYNSYNEQFF.

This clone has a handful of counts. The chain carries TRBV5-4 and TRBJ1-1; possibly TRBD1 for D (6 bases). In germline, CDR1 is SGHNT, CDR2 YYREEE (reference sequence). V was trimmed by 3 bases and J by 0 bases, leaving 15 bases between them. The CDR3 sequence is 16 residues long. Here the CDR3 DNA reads TGTGCCAGCAGCTCGCAATTGGGGGCGGTGAACACTGAAGCTTTCTTT. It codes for CASSSQLGAVNTEAFF.

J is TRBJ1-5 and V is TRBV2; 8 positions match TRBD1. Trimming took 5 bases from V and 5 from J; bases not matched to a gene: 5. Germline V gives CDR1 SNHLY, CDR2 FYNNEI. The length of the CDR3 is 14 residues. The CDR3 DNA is TGTGCCAGCAGTAGGATGACAGGGGATCAGCCCCAGCATTTT. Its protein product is CASSRMTGDQPQHF.

The CDR3 here is CASSQECPLYNEQFF. The CDR3 DNA reads TGCGCCAGCAGTCAGGAATGCCCCCTTTACAATGAGCAGTTCTTC. The chain has TRBV23-1 and TRBJ2-1, with unresolved D. TRBV23-1 is flagged as an ORF with uncertain function. Trimming stripped 3 bases from V and 4 bases from J, with 13 bases between. This CDR3 comprises 15 residues.

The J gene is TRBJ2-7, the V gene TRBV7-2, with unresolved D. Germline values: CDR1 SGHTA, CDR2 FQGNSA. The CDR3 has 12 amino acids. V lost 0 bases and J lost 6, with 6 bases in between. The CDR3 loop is CASSLAVGEQYF. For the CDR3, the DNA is TGTGCCAGCAGCTTAGCCGTTGGCGAGCAGTACTTC.

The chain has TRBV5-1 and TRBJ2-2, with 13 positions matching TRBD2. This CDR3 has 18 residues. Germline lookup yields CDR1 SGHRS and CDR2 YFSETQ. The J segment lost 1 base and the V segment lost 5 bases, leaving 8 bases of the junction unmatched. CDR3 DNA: TGCGCCAGCAGGGACGCGGGACTAGCGGGAAGGAACACCGGGGAGCTGTTTTTT. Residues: CASRDAGLAGRNTGELFF.